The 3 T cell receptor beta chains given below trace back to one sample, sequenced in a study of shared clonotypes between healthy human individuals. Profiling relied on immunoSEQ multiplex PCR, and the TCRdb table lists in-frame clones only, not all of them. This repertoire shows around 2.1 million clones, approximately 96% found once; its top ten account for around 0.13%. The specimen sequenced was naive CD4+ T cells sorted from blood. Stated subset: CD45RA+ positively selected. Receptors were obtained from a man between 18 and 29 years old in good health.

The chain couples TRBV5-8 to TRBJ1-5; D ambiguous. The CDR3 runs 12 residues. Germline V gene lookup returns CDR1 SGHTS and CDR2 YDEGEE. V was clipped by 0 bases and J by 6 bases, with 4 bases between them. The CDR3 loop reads CASSLVGQPQHF. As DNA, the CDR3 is TGTGCCAGCAGCTTGGTAGGTCAGCCCCAGCATTTT.

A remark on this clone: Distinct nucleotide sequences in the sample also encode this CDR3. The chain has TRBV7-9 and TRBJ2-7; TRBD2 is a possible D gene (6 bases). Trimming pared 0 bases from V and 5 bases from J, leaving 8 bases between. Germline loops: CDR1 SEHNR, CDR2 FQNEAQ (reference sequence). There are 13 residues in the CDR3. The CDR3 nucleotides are TGTGCCAGCAGCTTAGCGGGGGGAGACGAGCAGTACTTC. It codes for CASSLAGGDEQYF.

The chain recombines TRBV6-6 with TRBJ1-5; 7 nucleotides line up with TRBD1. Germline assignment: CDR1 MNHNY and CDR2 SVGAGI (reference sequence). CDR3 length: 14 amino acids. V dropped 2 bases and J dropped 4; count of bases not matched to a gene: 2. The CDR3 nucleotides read TGTGCCAGCAGTTACGGGACAGAGAATCAGCCCCAGCATTTT. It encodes CASSYGTENQPQHF.